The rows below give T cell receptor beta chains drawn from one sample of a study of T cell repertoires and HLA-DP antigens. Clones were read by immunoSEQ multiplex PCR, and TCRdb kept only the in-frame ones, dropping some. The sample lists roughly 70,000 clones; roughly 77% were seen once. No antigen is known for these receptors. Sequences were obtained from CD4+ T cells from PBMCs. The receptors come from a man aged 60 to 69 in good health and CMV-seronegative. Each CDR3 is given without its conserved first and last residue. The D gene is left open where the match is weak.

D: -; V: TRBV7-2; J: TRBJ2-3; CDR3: ASSLRSVTDTQY
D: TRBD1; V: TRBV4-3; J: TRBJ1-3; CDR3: ASSQRGPGNTIY
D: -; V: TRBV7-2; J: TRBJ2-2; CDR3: ASSSRGGTNTGELF
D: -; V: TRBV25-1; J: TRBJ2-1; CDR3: ASSELAGRSEQF
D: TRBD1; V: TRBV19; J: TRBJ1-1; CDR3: ASRETGVRNTEAF
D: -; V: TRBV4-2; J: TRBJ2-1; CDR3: ASSQGSYSYNEQF
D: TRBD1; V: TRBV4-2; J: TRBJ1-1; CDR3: ASSQDSTGVTEAF
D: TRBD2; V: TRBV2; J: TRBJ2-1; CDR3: ASSEALSGSEF
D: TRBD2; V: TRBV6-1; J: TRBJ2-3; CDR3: ASSDGGTDTQY
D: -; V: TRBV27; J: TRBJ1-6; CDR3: ASKRTLASSYNSPLH
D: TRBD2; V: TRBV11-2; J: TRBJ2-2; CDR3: ASSLAPTSGWNTGELF
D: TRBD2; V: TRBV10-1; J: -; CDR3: ASSPSGTYEQY
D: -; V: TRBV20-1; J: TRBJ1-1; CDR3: SAKGNTEAF
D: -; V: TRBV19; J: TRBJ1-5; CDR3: ASSPYKSNQPQH
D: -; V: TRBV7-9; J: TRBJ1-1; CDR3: ASSPSEVPGGAF
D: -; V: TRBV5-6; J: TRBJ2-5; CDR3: ASSLGLTVQETQY
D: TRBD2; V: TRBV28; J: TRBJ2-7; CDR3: ASSSGLAFEQY
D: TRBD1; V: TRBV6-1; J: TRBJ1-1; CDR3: ASSLSAGGNTEAF
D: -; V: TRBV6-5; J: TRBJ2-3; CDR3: ASTPPGGADTQY
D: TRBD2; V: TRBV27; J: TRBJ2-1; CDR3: ASSSTGTSGIGAYNEQF
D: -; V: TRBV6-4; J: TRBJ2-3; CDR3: ASSDELFTDTQY
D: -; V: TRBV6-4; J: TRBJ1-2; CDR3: ASSVLPPRAPSNYGYT
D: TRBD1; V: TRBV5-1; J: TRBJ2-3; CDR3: ASSTGQGRGDTQY
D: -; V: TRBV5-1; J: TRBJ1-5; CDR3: ASRRDGSNQPQH
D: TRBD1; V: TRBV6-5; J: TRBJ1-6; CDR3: ASRRGQGNSPLH
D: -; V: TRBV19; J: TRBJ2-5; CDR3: ASSMTPRETQY
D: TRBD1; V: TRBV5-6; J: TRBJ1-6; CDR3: ASSYRGTYNSPLH
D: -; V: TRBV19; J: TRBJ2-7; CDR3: ASSIRPDEQY
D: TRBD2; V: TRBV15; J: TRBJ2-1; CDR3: ATSREGLAGGLPSYNEQF
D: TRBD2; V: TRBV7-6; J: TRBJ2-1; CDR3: ASSLALWEGPNNEQF
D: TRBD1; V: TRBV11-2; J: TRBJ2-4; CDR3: ASSSPGTGAKNIQY
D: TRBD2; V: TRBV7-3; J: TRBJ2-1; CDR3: ASSPIAGFDNEQF
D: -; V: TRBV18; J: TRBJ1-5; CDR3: ASSPSGFRGNQPQH
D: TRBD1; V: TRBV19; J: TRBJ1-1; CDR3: ASRHTGGEGTEAF
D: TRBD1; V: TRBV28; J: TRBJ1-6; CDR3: ASSAYSGTGHNSPLH
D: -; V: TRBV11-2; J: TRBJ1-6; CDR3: ASSLGHSSYNSPLH
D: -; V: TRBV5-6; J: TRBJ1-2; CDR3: ASSLWRAYYGYT
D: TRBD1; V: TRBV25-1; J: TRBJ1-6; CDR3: ASSGGQGRNSPLH
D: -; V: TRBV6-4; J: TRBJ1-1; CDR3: ASSAESIGTEAF
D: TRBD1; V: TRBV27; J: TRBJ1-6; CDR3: ASSPNPQGGNSPLH